The rows below give T cell receptor beta chains drawn from one sample of a study of blood T cells in healthy people across ages. Via MiXCR, TCRdb re-called the 5' RACE reads, giving one row per CDR3 protein. The sample lists more than 650,000 distinct CDR3 sequences; approximately 22% were seen once. Sequenced material: blood. These TCRs come from a man between 70 and 80 years old in good health. CDR3s leave out the opening cysteine and the closing phenylalanine or tryptophan.

TRBJ1-2	TRBV12-3/TRBV12-4	ASSSSSHRVPGYT
TRBJ2-7	TRBV7-6	ASSLGFTYEQY
.	TRBV29-1	SAAGADGDTQH
TRBJ1-1	TRBV3-1	ASSSDRSNTEAF
.	TRBV20-1	SATGQSYEQY
TRBJ1-5	TRBV12-3/TRBV12-4	ASSLDGWGQAGRNQPQH
TRBJ2-2	TRBV6-1	ASYRTGLNTGELF
TRBJ1-4	TRBV25-1	ASSEPVLRTNEKLF
TRBJ2-7	TRBV11-3	ASSPDGSGEQY
TRBJ2-1	TRBV6-5	ASSYSDPVNEQF
TRBJ1-4	TRBV12-3/TRBV12-4	ASSLQSTNEKLF
TRBJ1-6	TRBV6-5	ASSYPSQGSPLH
TRBJ1-2	TRBV24-1	ATREGYT
TRBJ1-2	TRBV20-1	SARSPAFSGYT
TRBJ2-3	TRBV21-1	ASESGYDEDTQY
TRBJ2-1	TRBV6-2/TRBV6-3	ASSRIPSGATYNEQF